This entry is about one T cell receptor beta chain. This clonotype was detected ten times or more. No cognate antigen has been identified for it. Base quality data are lacking; no much larger clone is found one base away. The sample is drawn from a study of identical twins (TCRdb year 2016). Concerning the study at large: The study deep-sequenced TCR alpha and beta repertoires from monozygotic twins, unrelated adults of various ages and cord blood to test whether fetal clonotypes persist. Replicate twin experiments were performed at different times using different library preparation protocols to rule out contamination. Overall study results and their limits: Compared with coincidental sharing between unrelated individuals, an excess of low generation-probability sequences was observed among out-of-frame TCR alpha sequences shared between twins. Abundant cord blood beta clonotypes had fewer insertions, young adult naive repertoires showed a similar but weaker trend, and memory repertoires showed no such trend. In beta out-of-frame sequences, excess twin sharing was weaker, because having fewer shared sequences lowered the signal-to-noise ratio. Recombination models systematically underestimated out-of-frame TCR alpha sharing in monozygotic twins but agreed with sharing between unrelated individuals. Because the same donors could not be followed over many years, the conclusions relied on cross-sectional statistical analysis. Zero-insertion analyses could be partly confounded by invariant T cells such as MAIT and iNKT, though diverse VJ usage argued against such confounding for most clonotypes.

Every donor was a healthy Caucasian. Library preparation used 5' RACE. The sequencer listed for this sample is Illumina HiSeq 2000. A universal primer binding site was introduced by template switching, and a unique molecular identifier was present in the final cDNA, enabling accurate counting of TCR cDNA molecules. First-strand cDNA for TCR alpha and beta chains was synthesized from specific primers in the conserved constant-segment region. To control for contamination, every cDNA library was double barcoded, receiving both a SMART-Mk sample barcode and Illumina barcodes. TruSeq adapter sequences, together with Illumina sample barcodes, were added in two successive PCR steps. TCR alpha and beta cDNA libraries were sequenced on the Illumina HiSeq platform with custom primers. The authors' analysis ran thus. MiGEC was used to process raw reads and extract unique molecular identifiers, and MiXCR was used to find CDR3 positions. Recombination models were inferred per individual with the repgenHMM and IGoR tools using an EM algorithm. The tcR package in R was used for shared clonotype analysis, with sharing normalized by the product of cloneset sizes. To study raw recombination free of thymic and clonal selection effects, out-of-frame nonproductive sequences were analyzed. TCRdb ran its own pipeline on the public reads, namely fastp trimming at Q25 and MiXCR clone calling, and kept in-frame beta chains. Rows matching on CDR3 protein sequence are summarized as one entry with the most common DNA and genes. The V and J calls come from TCRdb's annotation, not from the publication. The sample table holds 1.5 million or so distinct CDR3 sequences, of which less than 35% were seen once. The ten biggest clones cover 0.25% to 0.3% of the sample.

The junction shows trimming of 5 bases on V and 2 bases on J, plus 13 bases between the germline ends. CDR3 length: 14 amino acids, cysteine to phenylalanine. Left in the record is the CDR3 DNA by itself, 42 bases read in frame from the first base. Based on the germline V gene (reference sequence), the CDR1 and CDR2 sequences are DFQATT and SNEGSKA. The sample taken for sequencing was cord blood. The TCR originated in a newborn girl in good health. This chain is built from TRBV20-1 and TRBJ1-5; a tentative D call is TRBD1 (5 bases match). The CDR3 region reads CSASRDGRNQPQHF. At the DNA level, the sequence is TGCAGTGCTTCCCGGGACGGCCGCAATCAGCCCCAGCATTTT.